These T cell receptor beta chains were read from a single sample in a study of OX40 agonist ivuxolimab in advanced cancers. The assay was immunoSEQ multiplex PCR, and TCRdb's table has in-frame clones only and misses some. This table holds tens of thousands of clones, 85% to 90% found once. The sequences come from CD4+ or CD8+ T cells sorted from blood, collected in a trial of the OX40 agonist ivuxolimab. These receptors all come from an adult with an advanced solid tumor such as melanoma, head and neck, liver or kidney cancer. CDR3s include the opening cysteine and the closing phenylalanine or tryptophan. D genes are given only for firm matches. Expanded clones get a size class; other rows say once, few or many, or leave the size out.

d_call: .
j_call: TRBJ1-5
v_call: TRBV6-4
clone_size: .
cdr3_nt: TGTGCCAGCAGTAAGGGCCTAAATCAGCCCCAGCATTTT
cdr3_aa: CASSKGLNQPQHF

d_call: TRBD2
j_call: TRBJ2-7
v_call: TRBV25-1
clone_size: .
cdr3_nt: TGTGCCAGCAGCCTCAGTCGGTCTAGCGGGTACTCCTACGAGCAGTACTTC
cdr3_aa: CASSLSRSSGYSYEQYF

d_call: .
j_call: TRBJ2-2
v_call: TRBV5-1
clone_size: .
cdr3_nt: TGCGCCAGCAGCTTGACGGGTTCAGGAACCGGGGAGCTGTTTTTT
cdr3_aa: CASSLTGSGTGELFF

d_call: TRBD2
j_call: TRBJ2-3
v_call: TRBV9
clone_size: .
cdr3_nt: TGTGCCAGCAGCGCCTTAAAGACTAGCGGGAGGGCCGGAGATACGCAGTATTTT
cdr3_aa: CASSALKTSGRAGDTQYF

d_call: .
j_call: TRBJ2-7
v_call: TRBV5-1
clone_size: .
cdr3_nt: TGCGCCAGCAGCCGAGCGGAGTCCTACGAGCAGTACTTC
cdr3_aa: CASSRAESYEQYF

d_call: .
j_call: TRBJ1-1
v_call: TRBV19
clone_size: .
cdr3_nt: TGTGCCAGTAGTCACCGGGAAGACACTGAAGCTTTCTTT
cdr3_aa: CASSHREDTEAFF

d_call: .
j_call: TRBJ2-1
v_call: TRBV10-3
clone_size: .
cdr3_nt: TGTGCCAGCGGACAGTTTGCCGGTGAGCAGTTCTTC
cdr3_aa: CASGQFAGEQFF

d_call: .
j_call: TRBJ2-2
v_call: TRBV6-1
clone_size: .
cdr3_nt: TGTGCCAGCAGTGGTCTGTTCGGGAGCTTGACCGGGGAGCTGTTTTTT
cdr3_aa: CASSGLFGSLTGELFF

d_call: .
j_call: TRBJ2-2
v_call: TRBV7-3
clone_size: .
cdr3_nt: TGTGCCAGCAGCTTCGGAATGCCCGGGACCCCCGGGGAGCTGTTTTTT
cdr3_aa: CASSFGMPGTPGELFF

d_call: .
j_call: TRBJ1-4
v_call: TRBV28
clone_size: few
cdr3_nt: TGTGCCATTAGAGGGCCTAGTACCGTTGAACTGTTTTTT
cdr3_aa: CAIRGPSTVELFF

d_call: TRBD1
j_call: TRBJ2-7
v_call: TRBV28
clone_size: .
cdr3_nt: TGTGCCAGCAGTTGGACAGGGGGCAACAACGAGCAGTACTTC
cdr3_aa: CASSWTGGNNEQYF

d_call: .
j_call: TRBJ2-7
v_call: TRBV7-6
clone_size: .
cdr3_nt: TGTGCCAGCAGCTCCAAGGGGCCCAAGGATGTATTCTACGAGCAGTACTTC
cdr3_aa: CASSSKGPKDVFYEQYF

d_call: .
j_call: TRBJ2-1
v_call: TRBV27
clone_size: .
cdr3_nt: TGTGCCAGCAACCCGTGGGGTTCCTACAATGAGCAGTTCTTC
cdr3_aa: CASNPWGSYNEQFF

d_call: TRBD2
j_call: TRBJ2-1
v_call: TRBV19
clone_size: .
cdr3_nt: TGTGCCAGTAGTATACTAGCGGGAGGTAGGAGCTCCTACAATGAGCAGTTCTTC
cdr3_aa: CASSILAGGRSSYNEQFF

d_call: .
j_call: TRBJ2-1
v_call: TRBV28
clone_size: .
cdr3_nt: TGTGCCAGCAGTCCCAGCATGGGGGGAGTGGATGAGCAGTTCTTC
cdr3_aa: CASSPSMGGVDEQFF

d_call: .
j_call: TRBJ2-1
v_call: TRBV29-1
clone_size: .
cdr3_nt: TGCAGCGTTTACAGGGGAGGGCAGTTCTTC
cdr3_aa: CSVYRGGQFF

d_call: .
j_call: TRBJ2-1
v_call: TRBV6-5
clone_size: .
cdr3_nt: TGTGCCAGCAGTTACTCGCGGGACTCCTTCTCTGAGCAGTTCTTC
cdr3_aa: CASSYSRDSFSEQFF

d_call: TRBD1
j_call: TRBJ2-5
v_call: TRBV2
clone_size: .
cdr3_nt: TGTGCCAGCAGCGGGACAGGGGATGAGACCCAGTACTTC
cdr3_aa: CASSGTGDETQYF

d_call: TRBD1
j_call: TRBJ2-7
v_call: TRBV30
clone_size: .
cdr3_nt: TGTGCCTGGAGGCCTCCCGGGACAGCCGCGAGCGAGCAGTACTTC
cdr3_aa: CAWRPPGTAASEQYF

d_call: .
j_call: TRBJ1-2
v_call: TRBV19
clone_size: .
cdr3_nt: TGTGCCAGTAAGTTGACCACCGGGACCAAAGGTTACACCTTC
cdr3_aa: CASKLTTGTKGYTF

d_call: TRBD1
j_call: TRBJ2-3
v_call: TRBV16
clone_size: .
cdr3_nt: TGTGCCAGCAGCCACGGGGGTCGGGACAGGGAAAAGGATACGCAGTATTTT
cdr3_aa: CASSHGGRDREKDTQYF

d_call: TRBD1
j_call: TRBJ2-3
v_call: TRBV2
clone_size: .
cdr3_nt: TGTGCCAGCAGTAGGGACAGGGGCACAGATACGCAGTATTTT
cdr3_aa: CASSRDRGTDTQYF